This T cell receptor (beta chain) comes out of a study of identical twins. This clonotype was observed at least ten times. What it recognizes is unknown. A universal primer site came from template switching; cDNA carried unique molecular identifiers. MiXCR, run by TCRdb on the 5' RACE reads, gives a single entry per CDR3 protein. Here the sample spans 1.5 million or so distinct CDR3 sequences, under 35% being singletons. Study-wide points: For out-of-frame alpha sequences shared by twins, low generation probability was in excess.

The clonotype comes from a newborn girl in good health. The material sequenced was cord blood.

CDR3 coding DNA: TGTGCCAGCAGTAGGTCCAGGCAAATAGGGAACATTCAGTACTTC. Its translation: CASSRSRQIGNIQYF. The gene calls are TRBV6-5 and TRBJ2-4; D gene ambiguous. V was clipped by 5 bases and J by 7 bases, with 18 bases between them. Germline V gene data show CDR1 as MNHEY and CDR2 as SVGAGI. This CDR3 has 15 residues.